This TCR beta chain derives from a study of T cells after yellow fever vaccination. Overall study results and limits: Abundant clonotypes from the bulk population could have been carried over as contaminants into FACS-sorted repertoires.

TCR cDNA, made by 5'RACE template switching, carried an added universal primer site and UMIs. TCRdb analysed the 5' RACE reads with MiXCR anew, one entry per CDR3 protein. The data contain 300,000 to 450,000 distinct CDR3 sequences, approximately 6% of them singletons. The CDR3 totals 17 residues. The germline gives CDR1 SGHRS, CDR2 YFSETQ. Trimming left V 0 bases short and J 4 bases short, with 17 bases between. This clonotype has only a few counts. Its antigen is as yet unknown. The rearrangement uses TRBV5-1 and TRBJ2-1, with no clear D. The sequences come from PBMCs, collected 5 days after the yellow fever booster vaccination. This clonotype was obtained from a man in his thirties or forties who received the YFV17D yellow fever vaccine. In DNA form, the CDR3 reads TGCGCCAGCAGCTTGGAAGCCCTAACAAACGCTTACAATGAGCAGTTCTTC. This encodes CASSLEALTNAYNEQFF.